This T cell receptor beta chain was recorded in a study of CD8 T cells in Susac syndrome. Study conclusions and caveats: In its TCR sequencing and HLA analysis, the study acknowledged that the number of individuals was relatively small.

Concerning this clonotype itself: The antigen is undetermined.

Control patients had untreated stable or active relapsing-remitting multiple sclerosis by revised McDonald criteria. TEMRA cells underwent FACS enrichment and CD8+ and CD4+ T cells underwent negative isolation. RNA totalling roughly 0.45 to 1 ug underwent reverse transcription with random hexamers. An immunoSEQ multiplex PCR amplified TCR beta CDR3 over 54 Vbeta and 13 Jbeta. Each CDR3 protein is one row after TCRdb ran MiXCR on the immunoSEQ multiplex PCR reads. The table includes 110,000 or so distinct CDR3 sequences, 90% to 95% detected once. The sequenced sample consisted of CD4+ T cells from PBMCs. This TCR derives from a human donor with multiple sclerosis.

The CDR3 sequence is CASSQVKEGNSPLHF. The DNA for the CDR3 is TGCGCCAGCAGCCAAGTTAAGGAAGGGAATTCACCCCTCCACTTT. The chain couples TRBV4-1 to TRBJ1-6; the D is unclear. Trimming removed 1 base from V and 7 bases from J, with 11 bases in between. The CDR3 spans 15 residues. Germline loops: CDR1 MGHRA, CDR2 YSYEKL.